This TCR beta chain is from a study of cytomegalovirus exposure and HLA in healthy donors. Findings and caveats of the study: The likely explanation for a cluster of highly shared sequence variants was sequencing artifact. Associated with cytomegalovirus, according to the listing, were approximately 160 TCR beta chains.

Of note for this clone: The antigen remains undetermined.

Germline CDR1 and CDR2: SNHLY and FYNNEI. With 6 bases clipped from V and 0 bases from J, the junction kept 3 bases outside the gene matches. This CDR3 is 15 amino acids long. 60 Vbeta and 13 Jbeta primers were used in PCR. Using immunoSEQ multiplex PCR, the repertoire was profiled, and TCRdb retains in-frame clones only, with some absent. The sample table includes approximately 130,000 clones. This TCR was recovered from a woman aged 55 to 70 in good health and CMV-seronegative. Input material: PBMCs. The chain uses TRBV2 and TRBJ2-5, with 11 nucleotides matching TRBD2. The CDR3 sequence is CASSPGLADQETQYF. The CDR3 DNA is TGTGCCAGCAGCCCGGGACTAGCGGACCAAGAGACCCAGTACTTC.